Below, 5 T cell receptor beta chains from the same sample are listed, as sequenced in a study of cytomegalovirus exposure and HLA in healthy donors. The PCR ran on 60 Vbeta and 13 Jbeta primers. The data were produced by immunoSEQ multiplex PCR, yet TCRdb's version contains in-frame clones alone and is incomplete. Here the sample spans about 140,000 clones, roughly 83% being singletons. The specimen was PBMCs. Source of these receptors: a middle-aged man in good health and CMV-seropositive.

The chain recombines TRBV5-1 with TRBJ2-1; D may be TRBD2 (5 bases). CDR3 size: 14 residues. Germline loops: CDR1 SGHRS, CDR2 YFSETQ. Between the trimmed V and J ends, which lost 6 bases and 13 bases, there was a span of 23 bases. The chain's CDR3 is CASTSLPEGPRQFF. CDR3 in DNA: TGCGCCAGCACCTCTCTCCCAGAGGGCCCGAGACAGTTCTTC.

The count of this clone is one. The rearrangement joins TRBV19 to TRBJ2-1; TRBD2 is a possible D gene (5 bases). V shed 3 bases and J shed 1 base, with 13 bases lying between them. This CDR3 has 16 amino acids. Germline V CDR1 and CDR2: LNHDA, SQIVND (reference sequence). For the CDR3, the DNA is TGTGCCAGTAGTATCGGGGTTCAACGGTCCTACAATGAGCAGTTCTTC. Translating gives CASSIGVQRSYNEQFF.

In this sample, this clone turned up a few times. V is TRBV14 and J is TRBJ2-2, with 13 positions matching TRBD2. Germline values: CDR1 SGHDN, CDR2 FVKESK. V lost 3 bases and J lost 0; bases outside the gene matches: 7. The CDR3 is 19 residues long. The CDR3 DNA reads TGTGCCAGCAGCCAGCTAGGACTAGCGGGGGACTCGAACACCGGGGAGCTGTTTTTT. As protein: CASSQLGLAGDSNTGELFF.

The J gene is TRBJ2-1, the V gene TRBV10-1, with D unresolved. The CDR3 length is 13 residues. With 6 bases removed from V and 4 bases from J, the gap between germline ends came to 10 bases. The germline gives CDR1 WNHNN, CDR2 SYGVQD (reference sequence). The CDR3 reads CASSASRYNEQFF. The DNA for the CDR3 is TGCGCCAGCAGCGCGAGCCGTTACAATGAGCAGTTCTTC.

CDR3 sequence (DNA): TGTGCCAGCACCTGGGGACAGGGTCCATCCTACGAGCAGTACTTC. Its translation: CASTWGQGPSYEQYF. The chain uses TRBV2 and TRBJ2-7, with 9 bases fitting TRBD1. Germline CDR1 SNHLY, CDR2 FYNNEI. Losses at the gene ends were 7 bases for V and 1 base for J; bases not matched to a gene: 8. The CDR3 is 15 amino acids.